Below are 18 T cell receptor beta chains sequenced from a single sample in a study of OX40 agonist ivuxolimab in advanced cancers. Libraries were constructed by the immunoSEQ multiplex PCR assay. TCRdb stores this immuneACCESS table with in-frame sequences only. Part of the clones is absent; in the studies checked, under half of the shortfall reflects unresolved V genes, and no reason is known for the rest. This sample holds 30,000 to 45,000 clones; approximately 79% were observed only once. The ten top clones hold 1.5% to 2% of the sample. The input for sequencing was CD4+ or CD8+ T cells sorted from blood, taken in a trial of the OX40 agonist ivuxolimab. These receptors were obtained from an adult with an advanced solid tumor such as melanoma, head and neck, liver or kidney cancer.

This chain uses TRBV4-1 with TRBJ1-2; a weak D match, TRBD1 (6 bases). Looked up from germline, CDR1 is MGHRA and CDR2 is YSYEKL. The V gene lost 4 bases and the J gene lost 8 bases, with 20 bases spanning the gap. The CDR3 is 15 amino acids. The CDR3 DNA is TGCGCCAGCAGCCTAAGAAACACAGGGTCGAGAGGCTACACCTTC. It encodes CASSLRNTGSRGYTF.

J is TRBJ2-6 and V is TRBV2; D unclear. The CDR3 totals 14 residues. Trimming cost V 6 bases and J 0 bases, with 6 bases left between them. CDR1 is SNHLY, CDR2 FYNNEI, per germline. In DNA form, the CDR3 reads TGTGCCAGCAGCCAGAGCTCTGGGGCCAACGTCCTGACTTTC. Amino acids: CASSQSSGANVLTF.

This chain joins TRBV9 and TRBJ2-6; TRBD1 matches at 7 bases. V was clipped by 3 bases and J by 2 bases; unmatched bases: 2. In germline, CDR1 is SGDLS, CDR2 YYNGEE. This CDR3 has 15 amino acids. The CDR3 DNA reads TGTGCCAGCAGCGCGACAGGGACTGGGGCCAACGTCCTGACTTTC. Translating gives CASSATGTGANVLTF.

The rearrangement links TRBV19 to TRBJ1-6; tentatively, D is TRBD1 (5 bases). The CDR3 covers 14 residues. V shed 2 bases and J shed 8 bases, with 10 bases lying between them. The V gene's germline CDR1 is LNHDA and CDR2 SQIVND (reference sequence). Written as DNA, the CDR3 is TGTGCCAGTAGTATACAGGGCAGGGATTCACCCCTCCACTTT. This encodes CASSIQGRDSPLHF.

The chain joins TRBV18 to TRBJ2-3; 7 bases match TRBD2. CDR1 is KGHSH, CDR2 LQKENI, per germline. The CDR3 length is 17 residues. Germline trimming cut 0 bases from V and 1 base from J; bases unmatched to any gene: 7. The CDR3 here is CASSPPEARGGTDTQYF. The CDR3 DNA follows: TGTGCCAGCTCACCACCGGAGGCCCGGGGGGGCACAGATACGCAGTATTTT.

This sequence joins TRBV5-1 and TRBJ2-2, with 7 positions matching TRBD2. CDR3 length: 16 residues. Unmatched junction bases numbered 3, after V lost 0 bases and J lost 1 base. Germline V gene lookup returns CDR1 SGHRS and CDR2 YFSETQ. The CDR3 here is CASSLDPGGNTGELFF. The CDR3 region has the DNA TGCGCCAGCAGCTTGGATCCGGGGGGGAACACCGGGGAGCTGTTTTTT.

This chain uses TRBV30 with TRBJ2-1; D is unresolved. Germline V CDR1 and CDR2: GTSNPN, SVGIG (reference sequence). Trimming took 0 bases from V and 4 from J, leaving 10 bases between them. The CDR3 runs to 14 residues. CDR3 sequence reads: CAWSVGLVYNEQFF. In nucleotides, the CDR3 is TGTGCCTGGAGTGTAGGGCTAGTTTACAATGAGCAGTTCTTC.

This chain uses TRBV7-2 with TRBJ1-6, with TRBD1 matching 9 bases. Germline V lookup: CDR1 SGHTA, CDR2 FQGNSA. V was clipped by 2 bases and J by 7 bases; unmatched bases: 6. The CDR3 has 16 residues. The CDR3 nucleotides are TGTGCCAGCAGCTTAAGGGGACAGGGTAACAATTCACCCCTCCACTTT. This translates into CASSLRGQGNNSPLHF.

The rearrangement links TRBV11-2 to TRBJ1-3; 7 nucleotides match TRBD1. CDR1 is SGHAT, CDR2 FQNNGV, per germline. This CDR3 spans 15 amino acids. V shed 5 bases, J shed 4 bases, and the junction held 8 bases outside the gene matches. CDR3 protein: CASSATQGIGNTIYF. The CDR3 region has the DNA TGTGCCAGCAGCGCTACACAGGGGATCGGAAACACCATATATTTT.

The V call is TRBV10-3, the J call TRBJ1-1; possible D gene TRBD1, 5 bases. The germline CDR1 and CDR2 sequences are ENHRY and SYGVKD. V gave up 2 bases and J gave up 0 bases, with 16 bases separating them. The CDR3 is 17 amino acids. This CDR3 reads CAISEKIGGSMNTEAFF. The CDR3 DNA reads TGTGCCATCAGTGAGAAGATCGGGGGGTCCATGAACACTGAAGCTTTCTTT.

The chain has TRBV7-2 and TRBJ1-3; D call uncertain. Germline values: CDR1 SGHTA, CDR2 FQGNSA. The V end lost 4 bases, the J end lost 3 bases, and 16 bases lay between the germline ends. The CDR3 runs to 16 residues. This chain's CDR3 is CASSSSSAAGGNTIYF. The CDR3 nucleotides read TGTGCCAGCAGCTCCTCCAGCGCCGCGGGTGGAAACACCATATATTTT.

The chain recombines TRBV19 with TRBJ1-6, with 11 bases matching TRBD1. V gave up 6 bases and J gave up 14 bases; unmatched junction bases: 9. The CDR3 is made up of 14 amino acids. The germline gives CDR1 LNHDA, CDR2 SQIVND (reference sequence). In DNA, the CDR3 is TGTGCCAGTAGACCACGGGGACAGGGGGTTACCCTCCACTTT. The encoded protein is CASRPRGQGVTLHF. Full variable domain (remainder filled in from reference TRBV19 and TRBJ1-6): DGGITQSPKYLFRKEGQNVTLSCEQNLNHDAMYWYRQDPGQGLRLIYYSQIVNDFQKGDIAEGYSVSREKKESFPLTVTSAQKNPTAFYLCASRPRGQGVTLHFGNGTRLTVT.

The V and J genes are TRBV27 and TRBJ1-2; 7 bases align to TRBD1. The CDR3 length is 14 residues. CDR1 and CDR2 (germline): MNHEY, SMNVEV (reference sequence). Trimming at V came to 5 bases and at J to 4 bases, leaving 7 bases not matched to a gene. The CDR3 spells CASSRQTGIYGYTF. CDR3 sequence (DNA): TGTGCCAGCAGTAGGCAGACAGGGATCTATGGCTACACCTTC.

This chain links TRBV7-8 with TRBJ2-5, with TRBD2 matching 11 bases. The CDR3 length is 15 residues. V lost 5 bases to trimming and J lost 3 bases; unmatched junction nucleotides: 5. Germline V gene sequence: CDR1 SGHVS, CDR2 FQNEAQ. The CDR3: CASSGQGLAEETQYF. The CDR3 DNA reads TGTGCCAGCAGCGGCCAGGGACTAGCGGAAGAGACCCAGTACTTC.

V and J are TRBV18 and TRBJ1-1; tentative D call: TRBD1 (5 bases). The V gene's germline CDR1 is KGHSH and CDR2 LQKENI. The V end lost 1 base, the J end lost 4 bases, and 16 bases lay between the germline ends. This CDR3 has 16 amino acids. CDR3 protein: CASSPLSVRGSTEAFF. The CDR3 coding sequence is TGTGCCAGCTCACCACTAAGTGTTAGGGGCTCCACTGAAGCTTTCTTT.

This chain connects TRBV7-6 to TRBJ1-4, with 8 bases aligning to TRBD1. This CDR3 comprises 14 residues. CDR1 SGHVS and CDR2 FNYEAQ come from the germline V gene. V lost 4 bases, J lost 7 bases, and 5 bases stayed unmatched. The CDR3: CASSSRTGPEKLFF. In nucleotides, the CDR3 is TGTGCCAGCAGCTCTCGGACAGGGCCTGAAAAACTGTTTTTT.

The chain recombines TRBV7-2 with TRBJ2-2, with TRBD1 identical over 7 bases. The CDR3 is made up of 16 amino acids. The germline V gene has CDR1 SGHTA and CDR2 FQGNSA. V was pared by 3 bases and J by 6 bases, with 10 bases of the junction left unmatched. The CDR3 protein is CASSFRGIANPGELFF. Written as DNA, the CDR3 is TGTGCCAGCAGCTTCAGGGGGATTGCCAATCCCGGGGAGCTGTTTTTT.

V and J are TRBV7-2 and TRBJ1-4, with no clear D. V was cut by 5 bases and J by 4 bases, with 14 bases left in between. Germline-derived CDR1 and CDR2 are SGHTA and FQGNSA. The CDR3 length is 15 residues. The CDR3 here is CASSLSYGLNEKLFF. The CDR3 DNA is TGTGCCAGCAGCCTCTCCTACGGGCTTAATGAAAAACTGTTTTTT.